The T cell receptor (beta chain) under discussion was sequenced for a study of T cell responses to AZD1222 COVID-19 vaccine. Study results and limitations: Nearly half of spike-specific TCRs reportedly target variant regions that are unmutated in the B.1.351 and B.1.1.7 variants. Baseline seropositivity characterized only a handful of AZD1222 recipients. Researchers took repertoire samples only after the peak T cell response had come.

Notes on this clone: Its antigen is as yet unknown.

Sequenced by immunoSEQ multiplex PCR; TCRdb stores in-frame clones only, minus some. Among 100,000 to 130,000 clones listed, about 86% were seen once. With V trimmed by 0 bases and J by 0 bases, 8 bases remained unmatched. The CDR3 has 18 residues. Germline-derived CDR1 and CDR2 are MRHNA and SNTAGT. This specimen was peripheral blood, taken on day 0 of AZD1222 vaccination. J is TRBJ1-2 and V is TRBV6-4; 9 bases are a match to TRBD1. The receptor was isolated from an adult in good health. In nucleotides, the CDR3 is TGTGCCAGCAGTGACTCGGGACCGGGACAGGGATCTAACTATGGCTACACCTTC. Translating gives CASSDSGPGQGSNYGYTF.